Only one count was recorded for the clone carrying this T cell receptor (beta chain). Its antigen is unknown. Germline V gene sequence: CDR1 MNHNY, CDR2 SVGAGI (reference sequence). V dropped 8 bases and J dropped 2; count of bases not matched to a gene: 9. The CDR3 covers 15 residues. This entry comes from a study of cytomegalovirus exposure and HLA in healthy donors. Study-wide findings and caveats: In an earlier analysis, most TCR beta V segments were productive about 90% or about 30% of the time. Cytomegalovirus-associated TCR beta chains were listed, numbering some 180. Many donors shared some public TCRs, even though most TCR sequences were rare.

A multiplex PCR was run with 60 Vbeta primers and 13 Jbeta primers. This table comes from immunoSEQ multiplex PCR, and its TCRdb copy is limited to in-frame clones, with some not included. The repertoire holds 200,000 to 300,000 clones, with 82% as singletons. This clonotype was sampled from a woman in her 40s in good health and CMV-seropositive. The specimen was PBMCs. The chain recombines TRBV6-6 with TRBJ2-3; the match to TRBD2 covers 8 bases. CDR3 loop: CASSRTSSYTDTQYF. DNA for the CDR3: TGTGCCAGCTCCAGGACTAGCTCCTACACAGATACGCAGTATTTT.